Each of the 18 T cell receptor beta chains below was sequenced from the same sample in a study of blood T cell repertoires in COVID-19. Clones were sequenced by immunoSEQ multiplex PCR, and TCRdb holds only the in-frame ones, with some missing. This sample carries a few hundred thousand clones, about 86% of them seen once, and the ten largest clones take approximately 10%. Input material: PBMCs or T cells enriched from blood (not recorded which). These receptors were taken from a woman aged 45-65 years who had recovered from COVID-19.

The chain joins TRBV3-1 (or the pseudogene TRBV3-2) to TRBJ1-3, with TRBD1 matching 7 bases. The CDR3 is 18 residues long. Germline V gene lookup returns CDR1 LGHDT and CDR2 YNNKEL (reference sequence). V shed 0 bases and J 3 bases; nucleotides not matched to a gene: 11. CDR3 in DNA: TGTGCCAGCAGCCAAGATGGGGACAGACGATGGGTTGGAAACACCATATATTTT. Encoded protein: CASSQDGDRRWVGNTIYF.

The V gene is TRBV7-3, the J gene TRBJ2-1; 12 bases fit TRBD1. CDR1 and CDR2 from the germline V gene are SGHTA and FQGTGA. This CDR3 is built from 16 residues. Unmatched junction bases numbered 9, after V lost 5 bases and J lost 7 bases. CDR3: CASSPQGQGAGNEQFF. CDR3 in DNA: TGTGCCAGCAGCCCCCAGGGACAGGGGGCAGGGAATGAGCAGTTCTTC.

The CDR3 DNA follows: TGTGCCAGCAGTGGACAGGGGAATCAGCCCCAGCATTTT. Translated: CASSGQGNQPQHF. The chain carries TRBV12-3 or TRBV12-4 and TRBJ1-5, with 9 bases matching TRBD1. Germline trimming cut 5 bases from V and 4 bases from J; bases unmatched to any gene: 0. The CDR3 extends over 13 amino acids.

CDR3 sequence (DNA): TGTGCCAGCAGCCAAGGGAGGCTAGCGGGGGGAGGTTGGGACGAGCAGTACTTC. This translates into CASSQGRLAGGGWDEQYF. This chain joins TRBV4-2 and TRBJ2-7; TRBD2 matches 11 bases. With 1 base clipped from V and 5 bases from J, the junction kept 13 bases outside the gene matches. This CDR3 has 18 amino acids. Germline V CDR1 and CDR2: LGHNA, YNFKEQ.

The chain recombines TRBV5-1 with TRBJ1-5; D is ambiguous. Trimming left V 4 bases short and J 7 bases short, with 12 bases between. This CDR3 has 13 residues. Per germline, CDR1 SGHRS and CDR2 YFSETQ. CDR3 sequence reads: CASSLSGGQPQHF. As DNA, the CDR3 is TGCGCCAGCAGCCTATCAGGAGGACAGCCCCAGCATTTT.

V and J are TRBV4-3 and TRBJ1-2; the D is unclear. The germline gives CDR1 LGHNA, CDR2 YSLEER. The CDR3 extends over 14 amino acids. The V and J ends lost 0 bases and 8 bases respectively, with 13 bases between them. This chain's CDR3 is CASSQDSGLEGYTF. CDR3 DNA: TGCGCCAGCAGCCAAGATTCTGGGCTGGAAGGCTACACCTTC.

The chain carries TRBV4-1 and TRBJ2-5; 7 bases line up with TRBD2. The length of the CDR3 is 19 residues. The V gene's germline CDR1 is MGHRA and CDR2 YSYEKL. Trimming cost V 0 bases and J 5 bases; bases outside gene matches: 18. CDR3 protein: CASSQDRGEREFIGETQYF. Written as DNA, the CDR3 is TGCGCCAGCAGCCAAGATCGAGGTGAGCGGGAATTTATAGGCGAGACCCAGTACTTC.

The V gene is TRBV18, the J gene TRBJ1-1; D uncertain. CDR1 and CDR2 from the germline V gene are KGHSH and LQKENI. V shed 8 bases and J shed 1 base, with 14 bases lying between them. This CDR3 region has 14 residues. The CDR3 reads CASRTVGENTEAFF. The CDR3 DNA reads TGTGCCAGCCGAACCGTGGGAGAGAACACTGAAGCTTTCTTT.

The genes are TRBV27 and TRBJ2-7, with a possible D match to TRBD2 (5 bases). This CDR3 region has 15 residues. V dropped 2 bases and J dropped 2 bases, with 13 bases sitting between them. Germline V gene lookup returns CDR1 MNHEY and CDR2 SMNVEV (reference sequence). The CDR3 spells CASSLKDGGAYEQYF. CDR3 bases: TGTGCCAGCAGTTTAAAGGACGGAGGAGCCTACGAGCAGTACTTC.

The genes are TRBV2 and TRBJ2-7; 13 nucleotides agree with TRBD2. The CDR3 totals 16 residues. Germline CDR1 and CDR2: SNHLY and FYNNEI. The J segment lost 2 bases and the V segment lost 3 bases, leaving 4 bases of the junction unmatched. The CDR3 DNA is TGTGCCAGCAGTGATGGTACTAGCGGGGGGGCCTACGAGCAGTACTTC. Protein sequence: CASSDGTSGGAYEQYF.

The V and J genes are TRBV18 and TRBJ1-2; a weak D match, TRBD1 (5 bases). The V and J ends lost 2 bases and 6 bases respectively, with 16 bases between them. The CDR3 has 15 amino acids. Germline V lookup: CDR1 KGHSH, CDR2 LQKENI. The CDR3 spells CASSPSQTENNGYTF. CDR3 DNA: TGTGCCAGCTCACCAAGTCAGACAGAGAATAATGGCTACACCTTC.

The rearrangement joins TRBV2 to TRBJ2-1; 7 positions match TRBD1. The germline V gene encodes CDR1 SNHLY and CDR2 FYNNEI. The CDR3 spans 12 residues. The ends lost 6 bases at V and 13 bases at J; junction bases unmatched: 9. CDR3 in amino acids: CASSTPDREQFF. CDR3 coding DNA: TGTGCCAGCAGCACTCCCGACAGGGAACAGTTCTTC.

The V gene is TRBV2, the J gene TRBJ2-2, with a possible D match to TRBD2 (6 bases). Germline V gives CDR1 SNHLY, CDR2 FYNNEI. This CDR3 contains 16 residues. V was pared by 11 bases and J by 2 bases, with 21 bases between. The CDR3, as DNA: TGTGCCTCCTTCCAGCGGAGCGGGTATAACACCGGGGAGCTGTTTTTT. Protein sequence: CASFQRSGYNTGELFF.

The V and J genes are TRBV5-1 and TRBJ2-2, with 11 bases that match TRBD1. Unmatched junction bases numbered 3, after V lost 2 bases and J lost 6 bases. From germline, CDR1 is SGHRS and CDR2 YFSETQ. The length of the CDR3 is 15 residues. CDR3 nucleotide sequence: TGCGCCAGCAGCTTTAGGACAGGGGGCCCCGGGGAGCTGTTTTTT. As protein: CASSFRTGGPGELFF.

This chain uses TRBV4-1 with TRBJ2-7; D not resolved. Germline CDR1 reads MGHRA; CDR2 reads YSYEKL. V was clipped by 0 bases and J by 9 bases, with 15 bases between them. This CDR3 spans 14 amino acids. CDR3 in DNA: TGCGCCAGCAGCCAAGACTTCTTCGAAGAGAGGCAGTACTTC. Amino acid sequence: CASSQDFFEERQYF.

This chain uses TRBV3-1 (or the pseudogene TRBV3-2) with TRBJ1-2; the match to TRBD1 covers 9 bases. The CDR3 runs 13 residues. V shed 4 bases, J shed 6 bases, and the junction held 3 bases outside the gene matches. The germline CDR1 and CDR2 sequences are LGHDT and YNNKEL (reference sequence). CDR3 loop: CASSRDRVNGYTF. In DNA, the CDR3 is TGTGCCAGCAGCCGGGACAGGGTCAATGGCTACACCTTC.

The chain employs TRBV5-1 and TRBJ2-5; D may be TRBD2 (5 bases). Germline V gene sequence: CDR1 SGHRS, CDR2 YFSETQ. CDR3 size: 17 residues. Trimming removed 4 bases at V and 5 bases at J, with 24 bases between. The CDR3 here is CASSQNNPGKILETQYF. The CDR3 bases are TGCGCCAGCAGCCAAAACAACCCGGGGAAAATTTTGGAGACCCAGTACTTC. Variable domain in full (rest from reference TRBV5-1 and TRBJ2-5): KAGVTQTPRYLIKTRGQQVTLSCSPISGHRSVSWYQQTPGQGLQFLFEYFSETQRNKGNFPGRFSGRQFSNSRSEMNVSTLELGDSALYLCASSQNNPGKILETQYFGPGTRLLVL.

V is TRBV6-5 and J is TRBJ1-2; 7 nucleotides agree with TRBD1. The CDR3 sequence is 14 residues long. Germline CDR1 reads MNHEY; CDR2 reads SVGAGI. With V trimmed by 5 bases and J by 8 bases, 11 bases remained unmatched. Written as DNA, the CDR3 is TGTGCCAGCAGTCTGAGCAGGGGGACGTGGGGCTACACCTTC. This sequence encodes CASSLSRGTWGYTF.